This T cell receptor beta chain came from a study of T cell responses to AZD1222 COVID-19 vaccine. Clones were sequenced by immunoSEQ multiplex PCR, and TCRdb holds only the in-frame ones, with some missing. The table records roughly 150,000 clones, 90% of them present only once. This CDR3 is built from 17 residues. The V gene end was trimmed by 4 bases and the J gene end by 3 bases; junction bases not matched to a gene: 13. CDR1 is KGHDR, CDR2 SFDVKD, per germline. The starting material was peripheral blood, obtained on day 0 of AZD1222 vaccination. The chain links TRBV24-1 to TRBJ2-5; 7 bases fit TRBD1. The TCR originated in an adult in good health. The CDR3 loop reads CATSDPRDRIKKETQYF. CDR3 nucleotide sequence: TGTGCCACCAGTGACCCCCGGGACAGAATAAAGAAAGAGACCCAGTACTTC.